This TCR beta chain was captured in a study of cytomegalovirus exposure and HLA in healthy donors. Germline loops: CDR1 SGHRS, CDR2 YFSETQ. This CDR3 spans 13 amino acids. V was cut by 0 bases and J by 7 bases, with 10 bases left in between. Comment on this clone: The antigen remains unidentified.

Study-level findings and limits: The study labeled under 200 TCR beta chains cytomegalovirus-associated. For most TCR beta V segments, an earlier analysis put the productive rate at about 87% or about 30% of the time.

Primers: 60 Vbeta forward and 13 Jbeta reverse. Assay used: immunoSEQ multiplex PCR; TCRdb lists only in-frame clones, some missing. The table lists 150,000 to 200,000 clones, roughly 79% of them singletons, with around 15% in the top ten. The source is a man over 45 in good health and CMV-seropositive. This sequence joins TRBV5-1 and TRBJ1-2; D perhaps matches TRBD1 (6 bases). The sequenced material came from PBMCs. The CDR3 DNA is TGCGCCAGCAGCTTGGGCGGGGGCCTTGGCTACACCTTC. Protein sequence: CASSLGGGLGYTF.